These 8 T cell receptor beta chains originate from one sample sequenced in a study of PD-L1 blockade in urothelial cancer. TCRdb's copy holds only in-frame clones and misses some; the assay was immunoSEQ multiplex PCR. Of about 30,000 clones in the sample, about 89% were seen once. Time point given: peripheral blood 6 weeks after treatment start. The sample here was PBMCs, taken around atezolizumab (anti-PD-L1) treatment. Receptors were obtained from a man older than 75 with urothelial cancer.

V is TRBV2 and J is TRBJ2-6; weak D call: TRBD2 (5 bases). The V gene's germline CDR1 is SNHLY and CDR2 FYNNEI. The germline V and J ends were trimmed by 5 bases and 4 bases, with 12 bases remaining between them. The CDR3 covers 15 residues. CDR3 loop: CASSTEGSGANVLTF. As DNA, the CDR3 is TGTGCCAGCAGTACCGAGGGATCCGGGGCCAACGTCCTGACTTTC.

This chain links TRBV27 with TRBJ2-7, with 10 bases matching TRBD2. CDR1 MNHEY and CDR2 SMNVEV come from the germline V gene (reference sequence). V was clipped by 6 bases and J by 3 bases; unmatched bases: 5. The CDR3 covers 14 residues. CDR3 bases: TGTGCCAGCAGCCACAGCGGGGGGGGCTACGAGCAGTACTTC. Amino acid sequence: CASSHSGGGYEQYF.

The rearrangement joins TRBV10-1 to TRBJ2-2; maybe TRBD2 (5 bases). The CDR3 length is 17 residues. The germline V gene has CDR1 WNHNN and CDR2 SYGVQD (reference sequence). With 3 bases removed from V and 1 base from J, the gap between germline ends came to 15 bases. The CDR3 sequence: CASSESGIPGNTGELFF. The CDR3 nucleotides read TGCGCCAGCAGTGAATCCGGGATCCCGGGGAACACCGGGGAGCTGTTTTTT.

The chain uses TRBV9 and TRBJ1-3, with a tentative D call TRBD1 (6 bases). This CDR3 has 17 amino acids. The germline V and J ends were trimmed by 5 bases and 0 bases, with 18 bases remaining between them. Germline-derived CDR1 and CDR2 are SGDLS and YYNGEE. The CDR3 sequence is CASRAGRGAVSGNTIYF. The CDR3, as DNA: TGTGCCAGCAGGGCAGGGCGGGGGGCAGTCTCTGGAAACACCATATATTTT.

The chain joins TRBV6-6 to TRBJ2-5; D may be TRBD1 (8 bases). There are 16 residues in the CDR3. The germline gives CDR1 MNHNY, CDR2 SVGAGI (reference sequence). V lost 6 bases, J lost 1 base, and 18 bases lay in between. The CDR3 spells CASRLTGGGPQETQYF. CDR3 sequence (DNA): TGTGCCAGCAGGCTCACAGGGGGGGGCCCCCAAGAGACCCAGTACTTC.

The genes are TRBV9 and TRBJ2-7; TRBD1 matches 11 bases. The junction had 13 bases not matched to a gene; V was cut back by 2 bases and J by 6 bases. This CDR3 comprises 17 residues. Germline lookup yields CDR1 SGDLS and CDR2 YYNGEE. CDR3: CASSVAGQGVSGGEQYF. In DNA form, the CDR3 reads TGTGCCAGCAGCGTGGCGGGACAGGGGGTCTCTGGCGGCGAGCAGTACTTC.

J is TRBJ1-5 and V is TRBV30; 9 nucleotides line up with TRBD1. The junction had 4 bases not matched to a gene; V was cut back by 0 bases and J by 4 bases. The CDR3 has 15 residues. The V gene's germline CDR1 is GTSNPN and CDR2 SVGIG (reference sequence). Written as DNA, the CDR3 is TGTGCCTGGAGTGTAAGTGGACAGGGGAATCAGCCCCAGCATTTT. This sequence encodes CAWSVSGQGNQPQHF.

This chain links TRBV19 with TRBJ1-5; 7 positions agree with TRBD1. The CDR3 has 15 residues. Germline lookup yields CDR1 LNHDA and CDR2 SQIVND (reference sequence). After removal of 5 bases from V and 2 bases from J, the junction contained 6 bases not matched to a gene. The CDR3 region has the DNA TGTGCCAGTAGTTTACCAGGGGGTGGCAATCAGCCCCAGCATTTT. As protein: CASSLPGGGNQPQHF.